This T cell receptor beta chain was captured in a study of Graves' ophthalmopathy and Graves' hyperthyroidism. Trimming left V 2 bases short and J 4 bases short, with 15 bases between. Germline values: CDR1 LNHNV, CDR2 YYDKDF (reference sequence). This CDR3 has 16 amino acids. This clonotype was counted ten times or more. Clinical symptoms and serum thyroxine were used for diagnosis; TRAb, thyroid ultrasound and orbital computed tomography were also relied on. The TCR beta CDR3 regions underwent amplification from RNA transcripts. The library came from an HTBI-primed first-round RT-PCR and a second-round multiplex PCR. TCRdb reanalysed the multiplex PCR reads using MiXCR and keeps one entry per CDR3 protein. This sample has about 400,000 distinct CDR3 sequences, with around 20% found just once.

The chain recombines TRBV15 with TRBJ1-3, with a weak D call TRBD1 (5 bases). Sequencing was performed on peripheral blood. This sequence originates from a woman aged 18-29 years with Graves' ophthalmopathy. The CDR3 loop is CATSRLGTSGGNTIYF. CDR3 DNA sequence: TGTGCCACCAGCAGACTCGGGACGTCGGGAGGAAACACCATATATTTT.